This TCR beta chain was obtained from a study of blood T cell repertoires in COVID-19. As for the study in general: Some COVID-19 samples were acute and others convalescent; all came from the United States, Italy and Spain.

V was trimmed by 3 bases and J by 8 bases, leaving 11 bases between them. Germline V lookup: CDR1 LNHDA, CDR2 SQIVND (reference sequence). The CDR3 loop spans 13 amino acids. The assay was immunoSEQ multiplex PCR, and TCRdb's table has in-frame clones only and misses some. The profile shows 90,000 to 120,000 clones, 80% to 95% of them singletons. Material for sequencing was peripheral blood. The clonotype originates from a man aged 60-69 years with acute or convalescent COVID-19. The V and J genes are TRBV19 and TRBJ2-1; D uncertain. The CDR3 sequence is CASSIELYDEQFF. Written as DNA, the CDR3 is TGTGCCAGTAGTATTGAGTTGTACGATGAGCAGTTCTTC.